This T cell receptor (beta chain) is from a study of blood T cell repertoires in COVID-19. Overall study context: Samples came from the United States, Italy and Spain, spanning acute and convalescent COVID-19.

With regard to this clone: Other DNA sequences of this sample code for an identical CDR3.

Between the trimmed V and J ends, which lost 5 bases and 1 base, there was a span of 11 bases. The CDR3 loop spans 14 amino acids. Germline values: CDR1 MNHEY, CDR2 SMNVEV (reference sequence). TCRdb's copy holds only in-frame clones and misses some; the assay was immunoSEQ multiplex PCR. Among about 170,000 clones listed, more than 75% were seen once. Sequenced material: peripheral blood. V is TRBV27 and J is TRBJ1-1; no reliable D call. The sequence was obtained from a man between 18 and 29 years old with active or convalescent COVID-19. The CDR3 is CASSLLRGNTEAFF. As DNA, the CDR3 is TGTGCCAGCAGTCTGCTCCGGGGGAACACTGAAGCTTTCTTT.